These 17 T cell receptor beta chains originate from one sample sequenced in a study of blood T cell repertoires in COVID-19. TCRdb's copy holds only in-frame clones and misses some; the assay was immunoSEQ multiplex PCR. This table holds 120,000 to 150,000 clones, 75% to 85% found once. Material for sequencing was peripheral blood. All receptors come from a woman between 50 and 59 years old in a cohort sampled during active or convalescent COVID-19.

This clone was recorded only once. This chain joins TRBV24-1 and TRBJ2-3, with 7 nucleotides matching TRBD2. Germline CDR1 is KGHDR and CDR2 is SFDVKD. This CDR3 is 12 amino acids long. Trimming at V came to 5 bases and at J to 5 bases, leaving 0 bases not matched to a gene. The CDR3 spells CATSGGGDTQYF. For the CDR3, the DNA is TGTGCCACCAGTGGGGGGGGAGATACGCAGTATTTT.

The CDR3 coding sequence is TGTGCCAGCAGGAAAACATCTTTCTTATACAATGAGCAGTTCTTC. Protein: CASRKTSFLYNEQFF. This rearrangement joins TRBV5-6 to TRBJ2-1; D remains unclear. CDR3 length: 15 amino acids. CDR1 is SGHDT, CDR2 YYEEEE, per germline. The ends were cut back, 5 bases at V and 4 bases at J, with 16 bases in the middle.

The chain combines TRBV18 with TRBJ1-3, with 10 nucleotides matching TRBD1. CDR1 and CDR2 (germline): KGHSH, LQKENI. The CDR3 covers 16 residues. J lost 3 bases, V lost 4 bases, and 6 bases had no gene match. For the CDR3, the DNA is TGTGCCAGCTCACAGATGACAGGGGGCAGTGGAAACACCATATATTTT. This codes for CASSQMTGGSGNTIYF.

CDR3 sequence reads: CASSLAGTGYEQYF. CDR3 coding DNA: TGTGCCAGCAGTTTGGCCGGGACAGGGTACGAGCAGTACTTC. The chain is built from TRBV6-5 and TRBJ2-7, with 9 bases that match TRBD1. The germline V gene has CDR1 MNHEY and CDR2 SVGAGI. The CDR3 sequence is 14 residues long. J was trimmed by 4 bases and V by 4 bases; bases with no gene match: 5.

Worth noting for this clone: The sample holds other DNA sequences that translate to the same CDR3. The chain joins TRBV30 to TRBJ1-3, with D unclear. CDR1 GTSNPN and CDR2 SVGIG come from the germline V gene (reference sequence). The CDR3 is made up of 12 amino acids. The V end was cut by 0 bases, the J end by 7 bases, with 7 bases between. In DNA form, the CDR3 reads TGTGCCTGGAGTGTACGGGGTAACACCATATATTTT. The encoded protein is CAWSVRGNTIYF.

The genes are TRBV5-1 and TRBJ2-3, with D possibly matching TRBD1 (6 bases). The germline V and J ends were trimmed by 1 base and 3 bases, with 6 bases remaining between them. Germline CDR1 reads SGHRS; CDR2 reads YFSETQ. The CDR3 has 13 amino acids. CDR3 amino acids: CASSLTGTDTQYF. The CDR3 DNA reads as TGCGCCAGCAGCTTGACAGGGACAGATACGCAGTATTTT.

The V gene is TRBV5-5, the J gene TRBJ1-2; D ambiguous. The ends were cut back, 7 bases at V and 6 bases at J, with 16 bases in the middle. Germline CDR1 is SGHKS and CDR2 is YYEKEE (reference sequence). The length of the CDR3 is 13 residues. CDR3 protein: CASRLTGGHGYTF. In DNA form, the CDR3 reads TGTGCCAGCCGACTGACGGGTGGCCATGGCTACACCTTC.

This clone was observed a few times. A read error is possible here, since a much larger clone lies one base away. The CDR3 bases are TGTGCCAGCCGGGGTAACACTGAAGCTTTCTTT. As protein: CASRGNTEAFF. The V and J genes are TRBV19 and TRBJ1-1; D is ambiguous. Germline-derived CDR1 and CDR2 are LNHDA and SQIVND (reference sequence). Trimming pared 9 bases from V and 2 bases from J, leaving 7 bases between. This CDR3 comprises 11 residues.

The chain joins TRBV30 to TRBJ2-1; 8 positions agree with TRBD2. The CDR3 is made up of 18 amino acids. CDR1 and CDR2 (germline): GTSNPN, SVGIG (reference sequence). With 4 bases clipped from V and 0 bases from J, the junction kept 14 bases outside the gene matches. DNA for the CDR3: TGTGCCTGGAACGGGGGGGCCCCTCAGCTGAGCTCCTACAATGAGCAGTTCTTC. Residues: CAWNGGAPQLSSYNEQFF.

This chain connects TRBV7-2 to TRBJ1-5, with unresolved D. CDR1 and CDR2 (germline): SGHTA, FQGNSA. Trimming left V 6 bases short and J 4 bases short, with 13 bases between. The length of the CDR3 is 14 residues. The CDR3 loop is CASRPGGVNQPQHF. As DNA, the CDR3 is TGTGCCAGCAGGCCCGGCGGGGTGAATCAGCCCCAGCATTTT.

This chain uses TRBV12-5 with TRBJ2-3, with TRBD2 identical over 9 bases. Germline V CDR1 and CDR2: LGHNT, FRNRAP. This CDR3 region has 17 residues. Trimming removed 5 bases from V and 6 bases from J; junction bases left unmatched: 15. The CDR3 protein is CASGTGTSTYTPDTQYF. CDR3 in DNA: TGTGCTAGTGGTACCGGGACTAGCACCTACACGCCTGATACGCAGTATTTT.

The chain uses TRBV2 and TRBJ2-1; perhaps TRBD2 as D (5 bases). Trimming took off 7 bases at V and 8 bases at J, with 9 bases between the two ends. The CDR3 consists of 11 residues. Germline CDR1 reads SNHLY; CDR2 reads FYNNEI. In DNA, the CDR3 is TGTGCCAGCATCCGGGAAGATGAGCAGTTCTTC. Amino acids: CASIREDEQFF. Drawing the rest from reference TRBV2 and TRBJ2-1, the complete variable domain is EPEVTQTPSHQVTQMGQEVILRCVPISNHLYFYWYRQILGQKVEFLVSFYNNEISEKSEIFDDQFSVERPDGSNFTLKIRSTKLEDSAMYFCASIREDEQFFGPGTRLTVL.

This clone was seen a single time. The CDR3 DNA reads TGCGCCAGCAGTGAGTTCAGGGGCGACTCCCGTAATTCACCCCTCCACTTT. It codes for CASSEFRGDSRNSPLHF. J is TRBJ1-6 and V is TRBV10-2, with D possibly matching TRBD1 (6 bases). Trimming left V 1 base short and J 6 bases short, with 16 bases between. Germline V lookup: CDR1 WSHSY, CDR2 SAAADI. This CDR3 has 17 residues.

The chain carries TRBV9 and TRBJ2-3; D might be TRBD2 (6 bases). V was clipped by 5 bases and J by 2 bases, with 6 bases between them. Germline CDR1 and CDR2: SGDLS and YYNGEE. The CDR3 runs to 12 residues. The CDR3: CASRGLTDTQYF. As DNA, the CDR3 is TGTGCCAGCAGGGGACTCACAGATACGCAGTATTTT.

V is TRBV19 and J is TRBJ1-2; TRBD1 is a possible D gene (6 bases). This CDR3 region has 16 residues. Germline loops: CDR1 LNHDA, CDR2 SQIVND (reference sequence). V was clipped by 1 base and J by 4 bases, with 16 bases between them. The CDR3 loop is CASSIAAGQHFYGYTF. The CDR3 nucleotides are TGTGCCAGTAGTATAGCAGCTGGACAGCACTTCTATGGCTACACCTTC. The whole variable domain, filled in from reference TRBV19 and TRBJ1-2, reads DGGITQSPKYLFRKEGQNVTLSCEQNLNHDAMYWYRQDPGQGLRLIYYSQIVNDFQKGDIAEGYSVSREKKESFPLTVTSAQKNPTAFYLCASSIAAGQHFYGYTFGSGTRLTVV.

J is TRBJ2-1 and V is TRBV3-1 (or the pseudogene TRBV3-2), with D hard to call. Germline assignment: CDR1 LGHDT and CDR2 YNNKEL (reference sequence). The CDR3 runs 15 residues. V gave up 3 bases and J gave up 2 bases, with 11 bases separating them. The CDR3 region is CASSQANSAYNEQFF. CDR3 sequence (DNA): TGTGCCAGCAGCCAGGCAAACAGTGCCTACAATGAGCAGTTCTTC.

The genes are TRBV15 and TRBJ1-6; tentatively, D is TRBD1 (5 bases). The germline V gene encodes CDR1 LNHNV and CDR2 YYDKDF (reference sequence). This CDR3 contains 13 residues. V lost 3 bases and J 7 bases, leaving 7 bases between the germline ends. The CDR3 DNA sequence: TGTGCCACCAGCAGTAGACAGAATTCACCCCTCCACTTT. Amino acid sequence: CATSSRQNSPLHF.